These 2 T cell receptor beta chains came from one sample sequenced in a study of cytomegalovirus exposure and HLA in healthy donors. PCR employed 60 Vbeta and 13 Jbeta primers. TCRdb keeps only in-frame clones here, not all; method: immunoSEQ multiplex PCR. Here the sample spans roughly 68,000 clones, around four fifths being singletons. Sequenced material: PBMCs. These receptors all stem from a male donor in good health and CMV-seropositive.

This clone was recorded once. The chain is built from TRBV5-6 and TRBJ2-1; weak D call: TRBD2 (6 bases). Looked up from germline, CDR1 is SGHDT and CDR2 is YYEEEE. The V gene lost 4 bases and the J gene lost 0 bases, with 14 bases spanning the gap. The CDR3 contains 16 residues. The CDR3 loop is CASSQGLPSSYNEQFF. DNA for the CDR3: TGTGCCAGCAGCCAGGGACTCCCGAGCTCCTACAATGAGCAGTTCTTC.

The chain recombines TRBV19 with TRBJ1-3; possible D gene TRBD1, 6 bases. The V and J ends lost 4 bases and 0 bases respectively, with 16 bases between them. The CDR3 has 17 residues. Per germline, CDR1 LNHDA and CDR2 SQIVND (reference sequence). The CDR3 region has the DNA TGTGCCAGTAGTAGAAATCCCGGACAGTACTCTGGAAACACCATATATTTT. Translating gives CASSRNPGQYSGNTIYF. The whole variable domain, filled in from reference TRBV19 and TRBJ1-3, reads DGGITQSPKYLFRKEGQNVTLSCEQNLNHDAMYWYRQDPGQGLRLIYYSQIVNDFQKGDIAEGYSVSREKKESFPLTVTSAQKNPTAFYLCASSRNPGQYSGNTIYFGEGSWLTVV.